The present entry profiles one TCR beta chain with its context. This record belongs to a study of blood T cell repertoires in COVID-19. The data were produced by immunoSEQ multiplex PCR, yet TCRdb's version contains in-frame clones alone and is incomplete. The sample records about 98,000 clones, over 70% being singletons. The sequencing input was peripheral blood. The TCR sequence derives from a woman older than 75 with acute or convalescent COVID-19.

The CDR3: CASILGGGYGYTF. Here the CDR3 DNA reads TGTGCCAGCATTCTCGGTGGGGGGTATGGCTACACCTTC. The chain is built from TRBV28 and TRBJ1-2; a weak D match, TRBD1 (5 bases). CDR3 size: 13 residues. Trimming removed 7 bases at V and 5 bases at J, with 14 bases between. Germline CDR1 is MDHEN and CDR2 is SYDVKM.